The table lists the clone carrying this TCR beta chain with many counts. This entry is derived from a study of T cells in Graves' hyperthyroidism and ophthalmopathy. The CDR3 is 14 amino acids. The ends lost 6 bases at V and 7 bases at J; junction bases unmatched: 6. Amplified regions were TCR beta CDR3 sequences from RNA transcripts. First-round RT-PCR with HTBI primers amplified the TCR CDR3 region. TCRdb re-called the multiplex PCR reads with MiXCR, one entry per CDR3 protein. The sample shows hundreds of thousands of distinct CDR3 sequences, about 17% of them seen only once. The sequencing sample was made of blood. The sequence was obtained from a woman aged 50 to 60 with Graves' hyperthyroidism that later progressed to Graves' ophthalmopathy. The chain employs TRBV12-3 or TRBV12-4 and TRBJ1-6; 7 nucleotides line up with TRBD1. DNA of the CDR3: TGTGCCAGCAGCCTTAGGGGGCGGAATTCACCCCTCCACTTT. Its protein product is CASSLRGRNSPLHF.